This T cell receptor beta chain was sequenced in a study of T cell changes during pregnancy in multiple sclerosis. The protocol was immunoSEQ multiplex PCR, while the TCRdb copy is restricted to in-frame clones and leaves out a portion. The table lists around 69,000 clones, 90% to 95% of them singletons. The CDR3 loop spans 14 amino acids. In germline, CDR1 is MNHEY, CDR2 SMNVEV (reference sequence). The V and J ends lost 6 bases and 7 bases, in that order; junction bases with no gene match: 10. The chain links TRBV27 to TRBJ1-1, with TRBD1 matching 8 bases. The TCR originated in a female donor with multiple sclerosis, enrolled in a pregnancy study. The material sequenced was CD8+ T cells from peripheral blood mononuclear cells, taken before pregnancy. The CDR3 DNA sequence: TGTGCCAGCAGACCCGGGACAGGCCTTTTTGAAGCTTTCTTT. Residues: CASRPGTGLFEAFF.